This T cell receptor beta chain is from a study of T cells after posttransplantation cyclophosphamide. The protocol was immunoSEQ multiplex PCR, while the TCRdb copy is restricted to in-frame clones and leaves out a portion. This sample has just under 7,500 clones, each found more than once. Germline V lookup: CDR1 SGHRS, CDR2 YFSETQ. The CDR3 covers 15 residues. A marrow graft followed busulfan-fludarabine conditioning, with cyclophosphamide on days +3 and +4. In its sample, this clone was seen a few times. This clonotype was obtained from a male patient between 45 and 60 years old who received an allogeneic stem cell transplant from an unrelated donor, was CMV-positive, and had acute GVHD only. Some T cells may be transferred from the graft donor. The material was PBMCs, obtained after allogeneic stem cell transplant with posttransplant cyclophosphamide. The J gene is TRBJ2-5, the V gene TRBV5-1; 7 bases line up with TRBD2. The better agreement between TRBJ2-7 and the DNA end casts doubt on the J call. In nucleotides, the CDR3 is TGCGCCAGCAGCTTGTATGCGGGGGAAGGGTACGAGCAGTACTTC. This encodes CASSLYAGEGYEQYF.